A single sample gave rise to the 9 T cell receptor beta chains below, sequenced in a study of beta chain features in type 1 diabetes. Regarding the study as a whole: Significant though moderate, a shortening of TCRB CDR3s appeared in all four CD4+ subsets of Type 1 diabetes patients.

These receptors are not linked to any known antigen. The isolated RNA, all of it, was reverse transcribed, so expressed TCRB transcripts were what got sequenced. Method: immunoSEQ multiplex PCR; TCRdb's copy keeps in-frame clones and lacks some. The sample holds approximately 270,000 clones, roughly an eighth seen once. The source material was naive CD4+ T cells from blood. The receptors derive from a young man with type 1 diabetes.

This clone was observed a handful of times. The chain is built from TRBV10-3 and TRBJ2-1; 13 positions match TRBD2. The junction had 12 bases not matched to a gene; V was cut back by 11 bases and J by 2 bases. Germline V lookup: CDR1 ENHRY, CDR2 SYGVKD. The CDR3 has 17 residues. The CDR3 sequence: CAASSVTSGGPYNEQFF. The CDR3 nucleotides are TGTGCCGCTTCCAGCGTGACTAGCGGGGGGCCCTACAATGAGCAGTTCTTC.

This clone was counted between two and nine times. The chain employs TRBV27 and TRBJ2-3, with D possibly TRBD1 on 5 matching bases. The CDR3 runs 15 residues. Germline V gives CDR1 MNHEY, CDR2 SMNVEV (reference sequence). The V gene lost 6 bases and the J gene lost 6 bases, with 19 bases spanning the gap. In DNA, the CDR3 is TGTGCCAGCAGCCTAAAGGCAGGGCGTACGGATACGCAGTATTTT. Amino acid sequence: CASSLKAGRTDTQYF.

This rearrangement joins TRBV27 to TRBJ2-7; no definite D call. The CDR3 has 14 residues. V was shortened by 5 bases and J by 3 bases, with 14 bases between the two germline ends. Germline V gene sequence: CDR1 MNHEY, CDR2 SMNVEV (reference sequence). As DNA, the CDR3 is TGTGCCAGCAGTCCAAAACCCAGAGGCTACGAGCAGTACTTC. This gives the protein CASSPKPRGYEQYF.

There are a few counts of this clone. The chain combines TRBV6-5 with TRBJ2-5; TRBD1 might be the D (5 bases). CDR3 length: 13 amino acids. The V end lost 5 bases, the J end lost 3 bases, and 10 bases lay between the germline ends. Germline lookup yields CDR1 MNHEY and CDR2 SVGAGI. The CDR3 reads CASSRADKETQYF. The CDR3 nucleotides read TGTGCCAGCAGTCGGGCGGACAAAGAGACCCAGTACTTC.

This clone has more than one count but fewer than ten. This chain uses TRBV5-1 with TRBJ2-7, with D perhaps matching TRBD2 (6 bases). The germline V gene has CDR1 SGHRS and CDR2 YFSETQ. This CDR3 is 15 amino acids long. The V gene lost 3 bases and the J gene lost 1 base, with 14 bases spanning the gap. The CDR3 nucleotides are TGCGCCAGCAGCTCCCTGGCGGGGCAGTCCTACGAGCAGTACTTC. Translating gives CASSSLAGQSYEQYF.

The V call is TRBV4-2, the J call TRBJ1-2; 10 nucleotides agree with TRBD1. This CDR3 spans 15 amino acids. J lost 4 bases, V lost 4 bases, and 6 bases had no gene match. From germline, CDR1 is LGHNA and CDR2 YNFKEQ. This CDR3 reads CASSPTGGSLYGYTF. Written as DNA, the CDR3 is TGTGCCAGCAGCCCGACAGGGGGCTCCCTCTATGGCTACACCTTC.

This clone was detected only once. The chain uses TRBV5-1 and TRBJ2-3, with 9 bases that match TRBD1. The V segment lost 7 bases and the J segment 4 bases; nucleotides outside the gene matches: 13. This CDR3 has 16 amino acids. The V gene's germline CDR1 is SGHRS and CDR2 YFSETQ. The CDR3 sequence: CASGPQQGAAADTQYF. In DNA, the CDR3 is TGCGCCAGCGGACCGCAACAGGGGGCAGCGGCAGATACGCAGTATTTT.

The chain employs TRBV9 and TRBJ2-7; 10 nucleotides align to TRBD1. The ends lost 4 bases at V and 2 bases at J; junction bases unmatched: 6. The CDR3 contains 15 residues. Germline values: CDR1 SGDLS, CDR2 YYNGEE. The CDR3 sequence is CASSRTGGSTYEQYF. The CDR3, as DNA: TGTGCCAGCAGCCGGACAGGGGGTTCTACCTACGAGCAGTACTTC.

There are a few counts of this clone. The rearrangement uses TRBV28 and TRBJ2-7; D might be TRBD2 (5 bases). The CDR3 totals 16 residues. Trimming pared 6 bases from V and 4 bases from J, leaving 22 bases between. Germline values: CDR1 MDHEN, CDR2 SYDVKM. The CDR3 spells CASSFSIRERTYEQYF. CDR3 coding DNA: TGTGCCAGCAGCTTTTCCATTAGGGAACGGACTTACGAGCAGTACTTC. Looking up the rest from reference TRBV28 and TRBJ2-7 gives the full variable domain: DVKVTQSSRYLVKRTGEKVFLECVQDMDHENMFWYRQDPGLGLRLIYFSYDVKMKEKGDIPEGYSVSREKKERFSLILESASTNQTSMYLCASSFSIRERTYEQYFGPGTRLTVT.